The present T cell receptor (beta chain) was sequenced within a study of identical twins. Study-wide findings and caveats: Out-of-frame TCR alpha sharing observed in monozygotic twins exceeded model estimates. The study reached conclusions through statistical analysis that was cross-sectional, not following the same donors. Out-of-frame alpha sequences common to twins exhibited a surplus of low generation probability.

Trimming removed 5 bases from V and 7 bases from J; junction bases left unmatched: 19. The CDR3 covers 16 residues. CDR1 and CDR2 (germline): DFQATT, SNEGSKA (reference sequence). The authors used template switching to add a universal primer site and gave cDNA unique molecular identifiers. TCRdb analysed the 5' RACE reads with MiXCR anew, one entry per CDR3 protein. There are approximately 630,000 distinct CDR3 sequences in the sample; about 7% occur only once, and approximately 1.5% lies in the top ten. Turning to this clonotype: Antigen: not known.

The sample was also linked to a second study, of yellow fever vaccine responses in identical twins.

Sequencing input: PBMCs. The chain recombines TRBV20-1 with TRBJ1-1, with 7 nucleotides matching TRBD1. This sequence was found in a woman aged 18-29 years in good health. The CDR3 here is CSASPGQTYPGGEAFF. The DNA of the CDR3 is TGCAGTGCTTCTCCGGGACAGACGTACCCCGGGGGTGAAGCTTTCTTT.